Listed here is a single TCR beta chain. The antigen remains undetermined. Genes and germline are mouse. The read ends 1 residue shy of where the CDR3 ends; the end is completed using the germline J gene. The data were produced by immunoSEQ multiplex PCR, yet TCRdb's version contains in-frame clones alone and is incomplete. The sample contains around 51,000 clones, 73% of which appear only once. The CDR3 has 14 residues. Germline CDR1 is MSHET and CDR2 is SYDVDS. V was shortened by 3 bases and J by 0 bases, with 7 bases between the two germline ends. This record comes from a study of tissue T cells after allogeneic stem cell transplantation. Study observations and caveats: In patients and mice, blood and spleen missed much of tissue repertoire. Some tissue clones might be persisting host cells; their alloreactivity or antigen specificity was not determined. Anatomically similar tissues had similar TCR repertoires within each patient. The patient cohort was small and clinically heterogeneous, with limited sampling depth.

Sequencing was carried out using sorted cells pooled from one or two spleens. The V call is TRBV29, the J call TRBJ2-5; no definite D call. This receptor was identified in a pool of C57BL/6 mice in good health. CDR3 protein: CASSLTPNQDTQYF. The DNA read from the CDR3 is TGTGCTAGCAGTTTGACCCCTAACCAAGACACCCAGTAC.